The text below deals with one TCR beta chain. This sample is part of a study of blood T cell repertoires in COVID-19. Study-wide background: Sites across the United States, Italy and Spain contributed samples from acute and convalescent COVID-19.

Original processing methods: Reference gene primers were amplified, and this amplification served to estimate nucleated cell counts. Here immunoSEQ multiplex PCR was the method, and the copy in TCRdb shows in-frame clones only, minus some. V, J and clone size are taken as reported in that table, and D and trimming were inferred from the DNA itself. The sample contains approximately 74,000 clones, 84% of which appear only once. CDR3 length: 15 residues. The chain uses TRBV1 and TRBJ2-7; the table's D call, TRBD2, was not checked against the DNA. TRBV1 is a pseudogene segment. The sequencing input was peripheral blood. This clonotype originated in a man in his 70s with acute or convalescent COVID-19. The CDR3 reads CTSSPEAVVSYGQYF. DNA for the CDR3: TGCACCAGCAGCCCGGAGGCCGTTGTCTCCTACGGGCAGTACTTC.